The next 9 T cell receptor beta chains were all read from a single sample in a study of blood T cell repertoires in COVID-19. The method was immunoSEQ multiplex PCR; TCRdb's version includes in-frame clones alone and lacks a portion of them. Of 100,000 to 130,000 clones listed, 84% were seen once; the top ten hold roughly 4.6%. Sequences were obtained from peripheral blood. Receptor source: a human donor in a cohort sampled during active COVID-19.

The chain employs TRBV7-3 and TRBJ2-1, with 7 bases fitting TRBD2. Losses at the gene ends were 3 bases for V and 8 bases for J; bases not matched to a gene: 4. CDR1 and CDR2 from the germline V gene are SGHTA and FQGTGA. This CDR3 is built from 13 residues. CDR3 bases: TGTGCCAGCAGCTTCCAGCGGGAACATGAGCAGTTCTTC. Amino acids: CASSFQREHEQFF.

Written as DNA, the CDR3 is TGTGCCAGCAGCTTAGCACTAGCGGGAGTCGTCAATGAGCAGTTCTTC. Its translation is CASSLALAGVVNEQFF. The chain links TRBV7-9 to TRBJ2-1; TRBD2 matches at 11 bases. The germline V gene has CDR1 SEHNR and CDR2 FQNEAQ (reference sequence). Germline trimming cut 0 bases from V and 6 bases from J; bases unmatched to any gene: 4. The CDR3 is 16 residues long.

The J gene is TRBJ1-4, the V gene TRBV7-2; 8 nucleotides line up with TRBD1. V shed 5 bases, J shed 4 bases, and the junction held 6 bases outside the gene matches. The CDR3 totals 15 residues. Germline assignment: CDR1 SGHTA and CDR2 FQGNSA. CDR3: CASSIRTGINEKLFF. The CDR3 DNA sequence: TGTGCCAGCAGCATTAGGACAGGGATTAATGAAAAACTGTTTTTT.

The rearrangement uses TRBV7-2 and TRBJ1-2; 7 positions match TRBD1. J lost 4 bases, V lost 6 bases, and 5 bases had no gene match. The germline V gene has CDR1 SGHTA and CDR2 FQGNSA. The CDR3 contains 13 residues. CDR3 in DNA: TGTGCCAGCAGTAGGGACAGAGGCTATGGCTACACCTTC. This sequence encodes CASSRDRGYGYTF.

The chain recombines TRBV19 with TRBJ1-6; 9 bases align to TRBD1. The J segment lost 0 bases and the V segment lost 7 bases, leaving 7 bases of the junction unmatched. The germline V gene has CDR1 LNHDA and CDR2 SQIVND (reference sequence). The CDR3 spans 17 residues. CDR3 nucleotides: TGTGCCAGTATGGACAGGGGCCTAAGCTCCTATAATTCACCCCTCCACTTT. It yields the protein CASMDRGLSSYNSPLHF.

The genes are TRBV9 and TRBJ2-2; tentative D call: TRBD2 (5 bases). CDR3 length equals 17 residues. With 0 bases removed from V and 5 bases from J, the gap between germline ends came to 17 bases. Germline CDR1 and CDR2: SGDLS and YYNGEE. This CDR3 reads CASSVEKWVRGTGELFF. In DNA form, the CDR3 reads TGTGCCAGCAGCGTAGAGAAGTGGGTTCGAGGGACCGGGGAGCTGTTTTTT.

The chain employs TRBV5-1 and TRBJ1-4; D may be TRBD1 (6 bases). Looked up from germline, CDR1 is SGHRS and CDR2 is YFSETQ. The V end lost 0 bases, the J end lost 7 bases, and 16 bases lay between the germline ends. This CDR3 region has 16 residues. In DNA, the CDR3 is TGCGCCAGCAGCTTGGTGGGCGGGGGCGCGGGTGAAAAACTGTTTTTT. Its translation is CASSLVGGGAGEKLFF.

This clone has just one count. V and J are TRBV7-2 and TRBJ2-2; tentative D call: TRBD2 (6 bases). Germline CDR1 is SGHTA and CDR2 is FQGNSA. Trimming took off 1 base at V and 5 bases at J, with 14 bases between the two ends. The CDR3 spans 16 residues. DNA of the CDR3: TGTGCCAGCAGCTTAGGGGGGGAGCTTCGTACCGGGGAGCTGTTTTTT. Its protein is CASSLGGELRTGELFF.

In this sample, this clone turned up a few times. The CDR3, as DNA: TGTGCCAGCAACTTACGGGGGGGAGGCACTGAAGCTTTCTTT. Translated: CASNLRGGGTEAFF. The chain combines TRBV28 with TRBJ1-1, with D tentatively TRBD1 (5 bases). The CDR3 totals 14 residues. The germline gives CDR1 MDHEN, CDR2 SYDVKM. Trimming pared 7 bases from V and 4 bases from J, leaving 16 bases between. The full variable domain, in which reference TRBV28 and TRBJ1-1 provide the parts outside the CDR3, is DVKVTQSSRYLVKRTGEKVFLECVQDMDHENMFWYRQDPGLGLRLIYFSYDVKMKEKGDIPEGYSVSREKKERFSLILESASTNQTSMYLCASNLRGGGTEAFFGQGTRLTVV.